This T cell receptor (beta chain) is from a study of blood T cell repertoires in COVID-19. CDR1 and CDR2 from the germline V gene are GTSNPN and SVGIG (reference sequence). CDR3 length equals 12 residues. Only one count was recorded for this clone. For recovered donors of Cohort 3, there were two negative PCRs, clearance, or symptom resolution. Repertoires were generated with immunoSEQ multiplex PCR, while TCRdb's copy carries only in-frame clones and drops some. The table has roughly 220,000 clones, 84% seen once. This TCR derives from a woman aged 35 to 49 who had recovered from COVID-19. This chain links TRBV30 with TRBJ1-2; D uncertain. Sequenced material: PBMCs or T cells enriched from blood (not recorded which). CDR3 in amino acids: CASTRDNYGYTF. CDR3 bases: TGTGCATCGACCCGGGATAACTATGGCTACACCTTC.